The present TCR beta chain was sequenced within a study of CD8 T cells in Susac syndrome. Sequencing of TCR beta drew on CD8+ and CD4+ T cells from blood. Reverse transcription used roughly 0.45 to 1 ug RNA and random hexamers. Multiplex PCR with immunoSEQ amplified the TCR beta CDR3 across 54 Vbeta and 13 Jbeta. A single record per CDR3 protein comes from TCRdb applying MiXCR to the immunoSEQ multiplex PCR reads. The profile shows tens of thousands of distinct CDR3 sequences, approximately 92% of them singletons. The CDR3 is 13 residues long. Germline V gene sequence: CDR1 MNHNS, CDR2 SASEGT. Between the trimmed V and J ends, which lost 4 bases and 7 bases, there was a span of 8 bases.

The chain joins TRBV6-1 to TRBJ1-6; D gene uncertain. Input material: CD8+ T cells from PBMCs. The TCR sequence derives from a human donor in good health. This CDR3 is CASSGSENSPLHF. Written as DNA, the CDR3 is TGTGCCAGCAGTGGATCCGAAAATTCACCCCTCCACTTT.